Below, 13 T cell receptor beta chains from the same sample are listed, as sequenced in a study of blood T cell repertoires in COVID-19. The data were produced by immunoSEQ multiplex PCR, yet TCRdb's version contains in-frame clones alone and is incomplete. In the table there are about 250,000 clones, roughly 80% of which are singletons. Sequencing used peripheral blood. The receptors derive from a woman in her thirties or forties with active or convalescent COVID-19.

The chain carries TRBV5-1 and TRBJ2-7, with D possibly TRBD2 on 6 matching bases. This CDR3 comprises 15 residues. V was shortened by 2 bases and J by 5 bases, with 17 bases between the two germline ends. Germline loops: CDR1 SGHRS, CDR2 YFSETQ. DNA of the CDR3: TGCGCCAGCAGCTTTTTGCGGGGAGACGGGGACGAGCAGTACTTC. As protein: CASSFLRGDGDEQYF. Together with reference TRBV5-1 and TRBJ2-7, the CDR3 gives the full variable domain: KAGVTQTPRYLIKTRGQQVTLSCSPISGHRSVSWYQQTPGQGLQFLFEYFSETQRNKGNFPGRFSGRQFSNSRSEMNVSTLELGDSALYLCASSFLRGDGDEQYFGPGTRLTVT.

Note on this clone: This CDR3 is also generated by other DNA sequences in the sample. The chain links TRBV5-6 to TRBJ1-5; 7 positions agree with TRBD1. The CDR3 contains 14 residues. Germline lookup yields CDR1 SGHDT and CDR2 YYEEEE. Trimming at V came to 0 bases and at J to 6 bases, leaving 3 bases not matched to a gene. The CDR3 region is CASSLAQGGQPQHF. CDR3 in DNA: TGTGCCAGCAGCTTGGCTCAGGGGGGTCAGCCCCAGCATTTT.

The sample holds one count of this clone. This chain links TRBV19 with TRBJ1-1; no clear D. Germline V CDR1 and CDR2: LNHDA, SQIVND (reference sequence). The germline V and J ends were trimmed by 2 bases and 0 bases, with 7 bases remaining between them. This CDR3 comprises 14 residues. Here the CDR3 reads CASSIMGMNTEAFF. The DNA of the CDR3 is TGTGCCAGTAGTATAATGGGCATGAACACTGAAGCTTTCTTT.

The CDR3 is CASSLGASSNSPLHF. The CDR3 coding sequence is TGTGCCAGCAGCTTGGGGGCCAGCTCAAATTCACCCCTCCACTTT. The chain is built from TRBV5-5 and TRBJ1-6; D gene ambiguous. CDR1 and CDR2 (germline): SGHKS, YYEKEE (reference sequence). V was clipped by 0 bases and J by 7 bases, with 11 bases between them. This CDR3 contains 15 residues.

The genes are TRBV28 and TRBJ1-2; D may be TRBD1 (5 bases). Per the germline V gene, CDR1 is MDHEN and CDR2 is SYDVKM. V was trimmed by 5 bases and J by 7 bases, leaving 14 bases between them. This CDR3 region has 13 residues. The CDR3 reads CASSPRQGSGYTF. The CDR3 DNA reads as TGTGCCAGCAGTCCCCGGCAGGGCTCTGGCTACACCTTC.

This clone was seen at least ten times. The J gene is TRBJ2-7, the V gene TRBV10-3; 8 bases fit TRBD1. Germline V gene lookup returns CDR1 ENHRY and CDR2 SYGVKD. V was clipped by 7 bases and J by 3 bases; unmatched bases: 11. The CDR3 is 15 amino acids. The CDR3 nucleotides are TGTGCCATCAAGCAGACAGGGGTAGGAAACTACGAGCAGTACTTC. It translates to CAIKQTGVGNYEQYF.

This clone has more than one count but fewer than ten. This chain joins TRBV6-6 and TRBJ2-1; TRBD1 matches 9 bases. V lost 0 bases and J lost 8; bases outside the gene matches: 8. The germline V gene encodes CDR1 MNHNY and CDR2 SVGAGI (reference sequence). There are 16 residues in the CDR3. The CDR3 region is CASSYSRDRVLHEQFF. The CDR3 DNA reads TGTGCCAGCAGTTACTCCCGGGACAGGGTGCTTCATGAGCAGTTCTTC.

This chain connects TRBV11-3 to TRBJ2-1; 8 bases match TRBD1. The CDR3 length is 13 residues. Germline-derived CDR1 and CDR2 are SGHNT and YENEEA. V shed 6 bases and J 9 bases; nucleotides not matched to a gene: 7. The CDR3 DNA sequence: TGTGCCAGCAGGGGAGACAGGGGCGGTGAGCAGTTCTTC. Translated: CASRGDRGGEQFF.

This clone has a single count. The J gene is TRBJ2-1, the V gene TRBV7-9, with a weak D call TRBD1 (6 bases). Germline V gives CDR1 SEHNR, CDR2 FQNEAQ (reference sequence). Trimming took 10 bases from V and 5 from J, leaving 18 bases between them. The CDR3 is 14 residues long. The CDR3 reads CATLRGSVNNEQFF. The CDR3 nucleotides are TGTGCCACCTTGAGGGGGTCGGTTAACAATGAGCAGTTCTTC.

The J gene is TRBJ1-1, the V gene TRBV27, with a possible D match to TRBD1 (6 bases). With 2 bases removed from V and 4 bases from J, the gap between germline ends came to 17 bases. Germline CDR1 is MNHEY and CDR2 is SMNVEV (reference sequence). The CDR3 is 16 amino acids. The CDR3 sequence is CASSLGQTLHSTEAFF. CDR3 coding DNA: TGTGCCAGCAGTTTAGGACAGACCCTCCACAGCACTGAAGCTTTCTTT.

The J gene is TRBJ2-2, the V gene TRBV6-5; D perhaps matches TRBD2 (6 bases). This CDR3 has 12 residues. CDR1 and CDR2 from the germline V gene are MNHEY and SVGAGI. The V end was cut by 6 bases, the J end by 7 bases, with 9 bases between. CDR3 protein: CASRAGSGELFF. The CDR3 coding sequence is TGTGCCAGCAGGGCCGGGAGCGGGGAGCTGTTTTTT.

This chain connects TRBV12-3 or TRBV12-4 to TRBJ2-3; D gene unclear. CDR3 length equals 13 residues. Trimming stripped 7 bases from V and 4 bases from J, with 12 bases between. CDR3 DNA sequence: TGTGCCAGCACCCCGTGGAGTGCAGATACGCAGTATTTT. This sequence encodes CASTPWSADTQYF.

The chain combines TRBV20-1 with TRBJ1-2; 7 bases fit TRBD1. Per the germline V gene, CDR1 is DFQATT and CDR2 is SNEGSKA (reference sequence). CDR3 length equals 9 residues. The V and J ends lost 6 bases and 14 bases, in that order; junction bases with no gene match: 6. CDR3 sequence reads: CSALPGGTF. The CDR3 DNA is TGCAGTGCACTACCAGGGGGGACCTTC.